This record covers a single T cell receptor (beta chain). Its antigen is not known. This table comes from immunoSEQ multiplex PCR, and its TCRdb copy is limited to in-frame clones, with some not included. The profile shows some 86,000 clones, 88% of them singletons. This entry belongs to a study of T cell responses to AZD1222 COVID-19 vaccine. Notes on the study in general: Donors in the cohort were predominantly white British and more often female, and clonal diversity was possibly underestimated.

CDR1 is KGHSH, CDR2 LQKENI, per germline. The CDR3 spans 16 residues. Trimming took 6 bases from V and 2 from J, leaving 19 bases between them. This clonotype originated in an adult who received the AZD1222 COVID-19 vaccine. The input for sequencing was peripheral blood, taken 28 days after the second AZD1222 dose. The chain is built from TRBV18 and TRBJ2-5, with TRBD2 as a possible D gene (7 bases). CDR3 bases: TGTGCCAGCTCCCTTTTTGTGAGCGGGACACAAGAGACCCAGTACTTC. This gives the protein CASSLFVSGTQETQYF.